This T cell receptor beta chain was found in a study of siplizumab effects on memory and regulatory T cells. Study-level findings and limits: Major contributors to the alloresponse seemed to be naive T cells, which also appeared more diverse than memory cells. Naive or memory phenotype assignment was not possible for roughly 80-97% of proliferating CD4+ or CD8+ clones. Alloreactive sequences whose origin lay in unstimulated CD4+ memory cells were significantly reduced by siplizumab.

As regards this clone: Its antigen is unidentified.

TCR templates numbering around 9.6 x 10^4 were assayed per sample. The table came from immunoSEQ multiplex PCR; TCRdb's copy has only in-frame clones and leaves some out. Found here are under 130,000 clones, about 92% of them singletons; the top ten hold less than 0.35%. This CDR3 comprises 14 residues. Germline CDR1 reads SGDLS; CDR2 reads YYNGEE. V was pared by 0 bases and J by 7 bases, with 10 bases between. The sample was CD4+ T cells sorted from blood. The TCR was taken from a human donor in good health. The V call is TRBV9, the J call TRBJ1-4; possibly TRBD1 for D (5 bases). In DNA form, the CDR3 reads TGTGCCAGCAGCGTAGGAGGGGATGGTGAAAAACTGTTTTTT. The encoded protein is CASSVGGDGEKLFF.